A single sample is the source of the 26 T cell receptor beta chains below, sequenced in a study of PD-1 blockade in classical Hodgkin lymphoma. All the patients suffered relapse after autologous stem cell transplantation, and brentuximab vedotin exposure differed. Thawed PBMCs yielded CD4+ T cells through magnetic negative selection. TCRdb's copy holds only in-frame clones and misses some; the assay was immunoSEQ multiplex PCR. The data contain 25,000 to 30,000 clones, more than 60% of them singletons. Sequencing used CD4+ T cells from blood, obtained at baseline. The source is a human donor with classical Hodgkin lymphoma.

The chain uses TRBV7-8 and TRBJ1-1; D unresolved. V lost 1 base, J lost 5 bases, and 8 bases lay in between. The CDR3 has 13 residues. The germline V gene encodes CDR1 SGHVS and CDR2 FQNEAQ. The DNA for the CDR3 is TGTGCCAGCAGCTTAGGGGATGAGACTGAAGCTTTCTTT. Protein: CASSLGDETEAFF.

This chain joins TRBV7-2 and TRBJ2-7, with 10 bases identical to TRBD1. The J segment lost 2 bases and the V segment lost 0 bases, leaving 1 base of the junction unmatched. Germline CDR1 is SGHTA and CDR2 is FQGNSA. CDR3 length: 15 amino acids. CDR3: CASSLAGTGAYEQYF. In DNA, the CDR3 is TGTGCCAGCAGCTTAGCCGGGACAGGGGCCTACGAGCAGTACTTC.

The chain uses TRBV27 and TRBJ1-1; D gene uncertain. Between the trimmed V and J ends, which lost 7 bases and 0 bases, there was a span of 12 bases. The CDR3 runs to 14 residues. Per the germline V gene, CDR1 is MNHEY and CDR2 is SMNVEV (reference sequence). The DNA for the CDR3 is TGTGCCAGCACCCCCGCGGGGATGAACACTGAAGCTTTCTTT. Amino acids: CASTPAGMNTEAFF.

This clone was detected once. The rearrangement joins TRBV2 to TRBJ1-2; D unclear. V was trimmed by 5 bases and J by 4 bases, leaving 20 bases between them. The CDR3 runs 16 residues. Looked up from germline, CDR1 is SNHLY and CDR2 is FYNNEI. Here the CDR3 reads CASSLLVRTSSYGYTF. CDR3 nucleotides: TGTGCCAGCAGTCTCCTCGTCCGGACTAGCTCCTATGGCTACACCTTC.

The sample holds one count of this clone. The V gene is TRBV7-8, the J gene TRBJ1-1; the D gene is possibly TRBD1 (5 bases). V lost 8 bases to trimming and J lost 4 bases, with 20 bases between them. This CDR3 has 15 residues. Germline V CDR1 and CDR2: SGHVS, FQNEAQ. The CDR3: CASAGSRAPATEAFF. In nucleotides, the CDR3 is TGTGCCAGCGCGGGAAGCAGGGCCCCAGCCACTGAAGCTTTCTTT.

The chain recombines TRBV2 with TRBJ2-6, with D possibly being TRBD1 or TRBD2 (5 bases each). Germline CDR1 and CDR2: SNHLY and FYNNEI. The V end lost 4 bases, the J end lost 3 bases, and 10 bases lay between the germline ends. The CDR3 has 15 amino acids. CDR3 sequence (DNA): TGTGCCAGCAGTGTGGGGGTTGGTGGGGCCAACGTCCTGACTTTC. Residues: CASSVGVGGANVLTF.

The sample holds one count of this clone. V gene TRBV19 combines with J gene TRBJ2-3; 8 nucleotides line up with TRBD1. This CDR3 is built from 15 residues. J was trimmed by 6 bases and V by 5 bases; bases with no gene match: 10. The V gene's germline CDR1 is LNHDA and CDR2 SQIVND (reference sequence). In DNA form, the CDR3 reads TGTGCCAGTAGTCGGTGGGCGGGACAGGAGGATACGCAGTATTTT. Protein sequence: CASSRWAGQEDTQYF.

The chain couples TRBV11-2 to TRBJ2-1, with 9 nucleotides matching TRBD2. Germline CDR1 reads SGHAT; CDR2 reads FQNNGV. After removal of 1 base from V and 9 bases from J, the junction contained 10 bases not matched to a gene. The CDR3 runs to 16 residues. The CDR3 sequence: CASSLAAGGPSVEQFF. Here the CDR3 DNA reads TGTGCCAGCAGCTTAGCGGCGGGGGGGCCATCGGTTGAGCAGTTCTTC.

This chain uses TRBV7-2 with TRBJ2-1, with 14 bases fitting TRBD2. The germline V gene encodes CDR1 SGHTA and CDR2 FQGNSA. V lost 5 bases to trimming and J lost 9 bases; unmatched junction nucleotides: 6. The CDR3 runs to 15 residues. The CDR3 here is CASSKRTSGGFEQFF. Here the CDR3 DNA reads TGTGCCAGCAGCAAGCGGACTAGCGGGGGGTTTGAGCAGTTCTTC.

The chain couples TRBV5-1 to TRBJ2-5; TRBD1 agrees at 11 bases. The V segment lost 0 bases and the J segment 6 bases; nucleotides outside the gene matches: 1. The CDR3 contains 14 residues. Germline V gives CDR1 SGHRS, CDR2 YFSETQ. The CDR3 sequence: CASSLGTGGQTQYF. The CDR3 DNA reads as TGCGCCAGCAGCTTGGGGACAGGGGGCCAGACCCAGTACTTC.

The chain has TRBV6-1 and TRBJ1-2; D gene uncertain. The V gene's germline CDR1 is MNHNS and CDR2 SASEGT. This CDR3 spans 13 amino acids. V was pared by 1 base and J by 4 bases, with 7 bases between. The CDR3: CASSEDWGYGYTF. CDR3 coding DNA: TGTGCCAGCAGTGAAGACTGGGGCTATGGCTACACCTTC.

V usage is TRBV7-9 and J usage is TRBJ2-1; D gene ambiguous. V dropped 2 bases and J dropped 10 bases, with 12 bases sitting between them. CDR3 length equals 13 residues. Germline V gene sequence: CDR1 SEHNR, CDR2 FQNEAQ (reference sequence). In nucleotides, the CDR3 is TGTGCCAGCAGCTTATCCGGGTTTGGGGAGCAGTTCTTC. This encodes CASSLSGFGEQFF.

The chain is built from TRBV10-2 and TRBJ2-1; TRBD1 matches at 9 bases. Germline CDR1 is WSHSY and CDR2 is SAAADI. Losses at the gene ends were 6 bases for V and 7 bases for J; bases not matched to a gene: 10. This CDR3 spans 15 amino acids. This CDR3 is CASSRPGQGRNEQFF. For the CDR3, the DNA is TGCGCCAGCAGCCGCCCCGGACAGGGGCGTAATGAGCAGTTCTTC.

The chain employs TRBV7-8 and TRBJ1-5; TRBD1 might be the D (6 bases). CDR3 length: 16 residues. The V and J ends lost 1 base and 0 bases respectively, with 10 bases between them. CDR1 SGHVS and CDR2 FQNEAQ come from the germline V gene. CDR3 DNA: TGTGCCAGCAGCTTAGTACAGGGTGGTAGCAATCAGCCCCAGCATTTT. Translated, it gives CASSLVQGGSNQPQHF.

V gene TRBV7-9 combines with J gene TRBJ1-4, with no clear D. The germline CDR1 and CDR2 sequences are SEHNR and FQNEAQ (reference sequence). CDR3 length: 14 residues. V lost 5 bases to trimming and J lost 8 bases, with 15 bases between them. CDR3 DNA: TGTGCCAGCAGCGATTACCGTGATCTAGAAAAACTGTTTTTT. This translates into CASSDYRDLEKLFF.

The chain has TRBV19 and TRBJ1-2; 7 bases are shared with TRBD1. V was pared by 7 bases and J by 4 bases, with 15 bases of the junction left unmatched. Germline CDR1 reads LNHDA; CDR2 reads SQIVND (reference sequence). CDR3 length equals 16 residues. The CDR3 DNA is TGTGCCAGTATATCCAACATTCCGGGACAGCCCTATGGCTACACCTTC. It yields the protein CASISNIPGQPYGYTF. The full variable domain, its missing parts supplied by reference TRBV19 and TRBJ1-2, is DGGITQSPKYLFRKEGQNVTLSCEQNLNHDAMYWYRQDPGQGLRLIYYSQIVNDFQKGDIAEGYSVSREKKESFPLTVTSAQKNPTAFYLCASISNIPGQPYGYTFGSGTRLTVV.

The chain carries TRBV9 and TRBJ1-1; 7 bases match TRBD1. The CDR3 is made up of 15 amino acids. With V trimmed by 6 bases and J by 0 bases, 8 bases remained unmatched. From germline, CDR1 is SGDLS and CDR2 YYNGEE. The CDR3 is CASTMGTVMNTEAFF. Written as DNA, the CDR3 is TGTGCCAGCACCATGGGGACAGTTATGAACACTGAAGCTTTCTTT.

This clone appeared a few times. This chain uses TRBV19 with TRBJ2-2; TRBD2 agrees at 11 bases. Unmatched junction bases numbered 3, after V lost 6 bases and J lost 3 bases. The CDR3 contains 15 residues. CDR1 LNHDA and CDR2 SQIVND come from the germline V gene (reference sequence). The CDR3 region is CASRSSGGYTGELFF. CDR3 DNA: TGTGCCAGTAGATCTAGCGGGGGGTACACCGGGGAGCTGTTTTTT.

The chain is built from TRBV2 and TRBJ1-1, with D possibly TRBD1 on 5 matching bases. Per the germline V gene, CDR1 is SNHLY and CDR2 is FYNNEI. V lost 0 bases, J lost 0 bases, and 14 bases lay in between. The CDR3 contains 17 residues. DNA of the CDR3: TGTGCCAGCAGTGAAGCTGAGGGGTTTAGGATGAACACTGAAGCTTTCTTT. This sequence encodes CASSEAEGFRMNTEAFF.

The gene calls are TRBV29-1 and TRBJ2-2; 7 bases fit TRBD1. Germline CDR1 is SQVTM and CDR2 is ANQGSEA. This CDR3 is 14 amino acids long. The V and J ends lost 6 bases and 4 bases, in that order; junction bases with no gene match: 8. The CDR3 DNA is TGCAGCGTCCGAAGGTCAGGGGGCACCGGGGAGCTGTTTTTT. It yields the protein CSVRRSGGTGELFF.

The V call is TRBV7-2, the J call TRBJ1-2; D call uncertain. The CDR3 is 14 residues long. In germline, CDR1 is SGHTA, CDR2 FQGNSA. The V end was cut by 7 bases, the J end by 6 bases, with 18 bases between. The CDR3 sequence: CASTPGGGVDGYTF. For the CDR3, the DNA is TGTGCCAGCACCCCAGGCGGTGGGGTGGATGGCTACACCTTC.

The chain's CDR3 is CASSLAFSGANVLTF. CDR3 DNA sequence: TGTGCCAGCAGCTTAGCTTTCTCTGGGGCCAACGTCCTGACTTTC. This rearrangement joins TRBV7-9 to TRBJ2-6; no clear D. This CDR3 comprises 15 residues. Germline V gene sequence: CDR1 SEHNR, CDR2 FQNEAQ (reference sequence). Deletions cut 0 bases from V and 0 bases from J, with 3 bases between.

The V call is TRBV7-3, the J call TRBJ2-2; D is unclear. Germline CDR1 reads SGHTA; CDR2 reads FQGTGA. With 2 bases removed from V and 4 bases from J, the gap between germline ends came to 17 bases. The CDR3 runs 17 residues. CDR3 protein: CASSLASWYNSTGELFF. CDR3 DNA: TGTGCCAGCAGCTTAGCCTCGTGGTACAACAGCACCGGGGAGCTGTTTTTT. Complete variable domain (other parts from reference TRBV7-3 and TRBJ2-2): GAGVSQTPSNKVTEKGKYVELRCDPISGHTALYWYRQSLGQGPEFLIYFQGTGAADDSGLPNDRFFAVRPEGSVSTLKIQRTERGDSAVYLCASSLASWYNSTGELFFGEGSRLTVL.

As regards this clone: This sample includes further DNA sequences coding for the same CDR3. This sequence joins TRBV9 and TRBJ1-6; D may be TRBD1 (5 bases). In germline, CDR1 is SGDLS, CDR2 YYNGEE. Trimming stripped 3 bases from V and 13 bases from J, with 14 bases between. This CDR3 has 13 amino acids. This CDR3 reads CASSATQVSPLHF. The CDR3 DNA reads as TGTGCCAGCAGCGCGACACAGGTCTCGCCCCTCCACTTT.

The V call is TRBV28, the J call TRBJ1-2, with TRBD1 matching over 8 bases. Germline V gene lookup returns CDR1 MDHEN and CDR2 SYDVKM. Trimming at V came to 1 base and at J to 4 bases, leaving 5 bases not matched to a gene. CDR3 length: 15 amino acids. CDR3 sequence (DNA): TGTGCCAGCAGTTTATTAGCAGGGGGCGGCTATGGCTACACCTTC. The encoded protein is CASSLLAGGGYGYTF.

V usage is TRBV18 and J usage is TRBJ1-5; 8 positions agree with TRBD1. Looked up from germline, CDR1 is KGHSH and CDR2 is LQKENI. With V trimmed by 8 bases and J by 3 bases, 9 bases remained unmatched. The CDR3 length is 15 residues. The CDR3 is CASRATGGYNQPQHF. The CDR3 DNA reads TGTGCCAGCCGGGCCACAGGGGGGTACAATCAGCCCCAGCATTTT.